This T cell receptor beta chain was identified in a study of cytomegalovirus exposure and HLA in healthy donors. General study points: In a later analysis, at a false discovery rate of 0.05, some 17,000 TCR beta sequences were associated with HLA alleles. An analysis that came later showed most CMV-associated TCR beta chains appearing HLA-restricted. It was shown in a later analysis that HLA-associated TCR beta chains were more clonally expanded than other, equally common chains.

In regard to this clone: The target antigen is unknown.

The PCR employed 60 Vbeta primers together with 13 Jbeta primers. Some clones are missing from TCRdb's copy, which holds only in-frame ones; the method was immunoSEQ multiplex PCR. Among roughly 120,000 clones, about 75% were seen once, and the ten largest hold 30%. Between the trimmed V and J ends, which lost 0 bases and 2 bases, there was a span of 5 bases. CDR1 is MGHRA and CDR2 is YSYEKL in the germline V gene. The CDR3 totals 13 residues. The TCR originated in a man in his 60s in good health and CMV-seropositive. The chain links TRBV4-1 to TRBJ2-7, with a weak D call TRBD2 (5 bases). The sequencing sample was made of PBMCs. Here the CDR3 reads CASSQERAYEQYF. The CDR3, as DNA: TGCGCCAGCAGCCAAGAGAGGGCCTACGAGCAGTACTTC.